This TCR beta chain comes out of a study of identical twins. A universal primer binding site was introduced by template switching. The final cDNA contained unique molecular identifiers. In TCRdb, the 5' RACE reads were re-called with MiXCR into one record per CDR3 protein. Here the sample spans 1.5 million to 2 million distinct CDR3 sequences, under 35% being singletons. Study findings and constraints: Clonotypes of the beta chain that were abundant in cord blood carried fewer insertions (memory repertoires showed none). The models systematically underestimated how much out-of-frame TCR alpha was shared in monozygotic twins. Among out-of-frame alpha sequences shared by twins, low generation probability occurred in excess.

Note on this clonotype: Antigen unknown.

The sample was cord blood. This TCR came from a newborn girl in good health.

CDR3 in amino acids: CATSRDRRSGYTF. The CDR3 nucleotides read TGTGCCACCAGCAGAGATCGCAGGTCTGGCTACACCTTC. The V gene is TRBV15, the J gene TRBJ1-2; the D is unclear. Trimming removed 0 bases at V and 7 bases at J, with 9 bases between. CDR1 LNHNV and CDR2 YYDKDF come from the germline V gene (reference sequence). The CDR3 is made up of 13 amino acids.